This entry describes one T cell receptor (beta chain). The CDR3 is made up of 16 amino acids. V was shortened by 5 bases and J by 1 base, with 17 bases between the two germline ends. Germline V CDR1 and CDR2: LNHDA, SQIVND (reference sequence). The method was immunoSEQ multiplex PCR; TCRdb's version includes in-frame clones alone and lacks a portion of them. The sample includes about 440,000 clones, around 90% of them seen just once. This entry is derived from a study of blood T cell repertoires in COVID-19. Study-wide background: The United States, Italy and Spain were the sources of the acute and convalescent COVID-19 samples. T cells, B-cell-depleted T cells, or PBMCs provided the cDNA or gDNA that served as material.

Individuals aged roughly 18 to 95 years were recruited from fewer than 30 US areas. Participant-given clinical history determined each cohort assignment. Source material: PBMCs or T cells enriched from blood (not recorded which). V gene TRBV19 combines with J gene TRBJ1-1; D possibly corresponds to TRBD1 (5 bases). The clonotype comes from a woman under 30 with acute COVID-19. The CDR3 DNA is TGTGCCAGTAGTCGACGACAGTCAAGTAGGAACACTGAAGCTTTCTTT. It translates to CASSRRQSSRNTEAFF.